Included here is one T cell receptor beta chain sequence, with context. Per germline, CDR1 SGHRS and CDR2 YFSETQ. This CDR3 has 18 residues. The trim removed 4 bases at V and 0 bases at J, leaving 11 bases unmatched. These data belong to a study of OX40 agonist ivuxolimab in advanced cancers. Repertoires were generated with immunoSEQ multiplex PCR, while TCRdb's copy carries only in-frame clones and drops some. The sample has about 68,000 clones; more than 70% are singletons. The chain links TRBV5-1 to TRBJ2-2; TRBD1 matches at 8 bases. This TCR was recovered from an adult with an advanced solid tumor such as melanoma, head and neck, liver or kidney cancer. This specimen was CD4+ or CD8+ T cells sorted from blood, taken in a trial of the OX40 agonist ivuxolimab. The CDR3 coding sequence is TGCGCCAGCAGCCTACCACTCGGACAGGGCTCGAACACCGGGGAGCTGTTTTTT. Translation: CASSLPLGQGSNTGELFF. The full variable domain, its missing parts supplied by reference TRBV5-1 and TRBJ2-2, is KAGVTQTPRYLIKTRGQQVTLSCSPISGHRSVSWYQQTPGQGLQFLFEYFSETQRNKGNFPGRFSGRQFSNSRSEMNVSTLELGDSALYLCASSLPLGQGSNTGELFFGEGSRLTVL.